What follows is one T cell receptor beta chain and its context. What this receptor recognizes is not known. Per-base qualities were not stored, and no clone one base away is much larger. Amplification of TCR beta CDR3 regions was carried out from RNA transcripts. For the first round of RT-PCR on the TCR CDR3, the HTBI primer set was used together with the Qiagen OneStep RT-PCR kit. Libraries were constructed in a second round of multiplex PCR, after which size selection and purification were performed. The libraries were sequenced on an Illumina HiSeq2000 using paired-end 100 bp reads. As for the original processing: SOAPnuke was used to process the raw data, removing reads that contained adapters or uncalled bases, had a mean Phred below 15, or lacked an exact match to the constant primer or identifier. COPE v1.2.5 was used to merge the high-quality paired reads, and each unique nucleotide sequence was defined as a clonotype. Clonotypes were aligned to IMGT TRBV, TRBD and TRBJ reference segments using MiTCR v1.1. Analysis was restricted to V-J combinations with a frequency above 0.0001, which covered roughly 99% of repertoires. The TCS score was defined as the ratio of F50 (clonal expansion) to E x V (chaos), calculated using BLOSUM62-based TCRdist between CDR3 peptides within each V-J. Welch's t-statistics and random forest reduced fewer than 600 V-J features to roughly 13, which were used in a naive Bayes classifier (R e1071). TCRdb reran the public reads through fastp at Q25 and MiXCR, keeping productive beta chains. One record per CDR3 amino acid sequence lists the most common genes and DNA. None of the V and J calls come from the authors' own analysis; TCRdb made them. This sample lists about 600,000 distinct CDR3 sequences; more than 13% were detected once. The ten biggest clones cover approximately 6.4% of the sample.

V loses 9 bases, J loses 6 bases, and the germline ends lie 15 bases apart. CDR3 length: 13 amino acids, cysteine to phenylalanine. Only the CDR3 portion is preserved as DNA: 39 bases, with reading frame beginning at the first base. From a lookup of the germline V gene, CDR1 and CDR2 are SNHLY and FYNNEI. This sample was taken from a study of T cells in Graves' hyperthyroidism and ophthalmopathy (dated by TCRdb to 2018 to 2020). Describing the broader study: Peripheral blood was sampled at the time of initial diagnosis, prior to any treatment. Following sampling, methimazole starting at 30 mg daily was given to hyperthyroidism patients, and high-dose intravenous methylprednisolone was given to ophthalmopathy patients. According to the paper, TCR Vbeta CDR3 sequencing was carried out on some 140 peripheral blood samples, which came from under 50 ophthalmopathy, approximately 72 hyperthyroidism and some 17 progressor patients. TCR V-J signatures able to tell the groups apart were searched for in a discovery cohort of 95 or so patients, of whom roughly 42 had Graves' ophthalmopathy and some 60 had stable Graves' hyperthyroidism. In several Graves' hyperthyroidism patients, the study also compared T-cell repertoires from thyroid tissue with T-cell repertoires from blood. Prospective prediction of ophthalmopathy was tested in an independent validation cohort of 18 hyperthyroidism patients and 17 patients who later progressed to ophthalmopathy. For training and testing, the roughly 93 patients in the discovery cohort were randomly divided in a 7:3 ratio.

Broad study findings and their caveats: Blood samples also contained most of the expanded thyroid clonotypes (frequency above 0.001), which suggests that blood repertoires may reflect thyroid immune responses. In validation, the model predicted progression to ophthalmopathy a median of roughly 6.2 months before onset, with approximately 68% sensitivity and nearly 75% specificity. Sample size was not statistically predetermined, and blinding of investigators to group allocation was not performed. A model built on a 13 V-J signature distinguished ophthalmopathy from stable hyperthyroidism, reaching about 88% sensitivity and about 81% specificity in cross-validation and 80%/75% in testing.

In the ophthalmopathy patients, disease was moderately to severely active, with a Clinical Activity Score of 3 or more, a NOSPECS grade of 4 or more, and a duration of less than 3 months. The study excluded patients with uncontrolled infections, other autoimmune diseases, pregnancy or lactation. Diagnoses were established on the basis of clinical symptoms, serum thyroxine and TRAb, thyroid ultrasound, and orbital computed tomography. PBMCs were separated from about 10 ml of fresh peripheral blood using Ficoll-Paque density gradient centrifugation. Total RNA was extracted using Trizol reagent, and RNA quality was assessed on an Agilent 2100 Bioanalyzer.

The sequence is built from TRBV2 and TRBJ2-1; the D segment is perhaps TRBD1 or TRBD2, each sharing 6 matched bases. The sample comprised blood. The receptor's source is a woman between 18 and 30 years old with Graves' ophthalmopathy. The sequenced DNA: TGTGCCAGTACGGGGGACACGGGCAATGAGCAGTTCTTC. Translated, it gives CASTGDTGNEQFF.